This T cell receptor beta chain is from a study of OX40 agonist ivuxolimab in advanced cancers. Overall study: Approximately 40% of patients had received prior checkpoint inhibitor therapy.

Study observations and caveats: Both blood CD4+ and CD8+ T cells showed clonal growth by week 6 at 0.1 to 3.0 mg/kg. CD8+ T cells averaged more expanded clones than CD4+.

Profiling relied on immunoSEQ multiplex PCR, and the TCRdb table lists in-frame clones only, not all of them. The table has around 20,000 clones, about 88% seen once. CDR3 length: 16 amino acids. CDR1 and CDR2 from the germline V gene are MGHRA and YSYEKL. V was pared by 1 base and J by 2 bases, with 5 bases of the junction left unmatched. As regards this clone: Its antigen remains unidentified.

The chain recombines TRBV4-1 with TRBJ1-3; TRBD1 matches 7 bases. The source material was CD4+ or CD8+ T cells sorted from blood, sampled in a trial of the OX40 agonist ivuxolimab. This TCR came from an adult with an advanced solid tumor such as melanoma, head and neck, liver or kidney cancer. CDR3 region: CASSQGPQGAGNTIYF. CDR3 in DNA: TGCGCCAGCAGCCAAGGGCCCCAGGGGGCTGGAAACACCATATATTTT.